A selection of T cell receptor beta chains follows, all from one sample in a study of OX40 agonist ivuxolimab in advanced cancers. Assay used: immunoSEQ multiplex PCR; TCRdb lists only in-frame clones, some missing. The sample consists of 60,000 to 85,000 clones, approximately 86% of them appearing once. Sequenced here: CD4+ or CD8+ T cells sorted from blood, sampled in a trial of the OX40 agonist ivuxolimab. These receptors all come from an adult with an advanced solid tumor such as melanoma, head and neck, liver or kidney cancer. CDR3s leave out the opening cysteine and the closing phenylalanine or tryptophan.

J gene	V gene	CDR3 protein
TRBJ2-6	TRBV29-1	SVNLAPNVLT
TRBJ2-1	TRBV28	ASSARLAAQNEQF
TRBJ2-1	TRBV15	ATSRDSSGRESSYNEQF
TRBJ1-1	TRBV10-1	ASRANLYSTEAF
TRBJ2-5	TRBV6-5	ASSVGETQY
TRBJ2-3	TRBV15	ATRKNVAVTDTQY
TRBJ2-2	TRBV5-1	ASSFNPSGGNTGELF
TRBJ2-5	TRBV10-2	ASSAGLFETQY
TRBJ1-1	TRBV27	ASSLAWTGTWRTEAF
TRBJ2-5	TRBV28	ASSTRARETQY
TRBJ1-2	TRBV19	ASSIDHRGGYT
TRBJ2-7	TRBV21-1	ASSKTSGSTYEQY
TRBJ2-2	TRBV7-3	ASSRGLAGATGELF
TRBJ2-1	TRBV25-1	ASSESGVIPYNEQF
TRBJ2-3	TRBV2	ASRMTPDTQY
TRBJ1-2	TRBV28	ASRTGGYGYT